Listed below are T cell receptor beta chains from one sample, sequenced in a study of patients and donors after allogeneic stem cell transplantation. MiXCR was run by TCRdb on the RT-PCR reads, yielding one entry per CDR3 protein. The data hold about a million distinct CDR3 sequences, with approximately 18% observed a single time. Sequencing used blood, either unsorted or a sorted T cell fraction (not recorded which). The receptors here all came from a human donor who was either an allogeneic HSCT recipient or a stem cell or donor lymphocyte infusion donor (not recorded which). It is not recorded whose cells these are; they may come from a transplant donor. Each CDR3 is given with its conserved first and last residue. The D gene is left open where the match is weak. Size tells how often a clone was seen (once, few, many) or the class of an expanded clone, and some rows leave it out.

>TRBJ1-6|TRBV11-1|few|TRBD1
CASSSQGQGRSYNSPLHF
TGTGCCAGCAGCTCCCAGGGACAGGGCAGGTCCTATAATTCACCCCTCCACTTT
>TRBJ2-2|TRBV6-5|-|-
CASSYSGHYTGELFF
TGTGCCAGCAGTTACTCTGGTCACTACACCGGGGAGCTGTTTTTT
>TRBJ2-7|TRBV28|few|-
CASSLLIGFTTYEQYF
TGTGCCAGCAGTTTATTGATTGGGTTTACCACCTACGAGCAGTACTTC
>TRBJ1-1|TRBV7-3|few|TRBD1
CASSSWSGTGLLNTEAFF
TGTGCCAGCAGCTCGTGGTCCGGGACAGGACTTTTGAACACTGAAGCTTTCTTT
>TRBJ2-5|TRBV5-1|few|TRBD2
CASSLGTTETQYF
TGCGCCAGCAGCTTAGGGACTACAGAGACCCAGTACTTC
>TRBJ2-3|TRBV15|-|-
CATSKAGGNTDTQYF
TGTGCCACCAGCAAGGCGGGTGGAAACACAGATACGCAGTATTTT
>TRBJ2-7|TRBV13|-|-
CASSLRGSNYEQYF
TGTGCCAGCAGCTTAAGAGGATCCAACTACGAGCAGTACTTC
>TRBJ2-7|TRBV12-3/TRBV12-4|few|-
CASRAQLGVYEQYF
TGTGCCAGCAGGGCCCAACTGGGGGTCTACGAGCAGTACTTC
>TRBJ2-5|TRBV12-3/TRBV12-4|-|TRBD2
CASTLREAQETQYF
TGTGCCAGCACCCTGCGGGAGGCCCAAGAGACCCAGTACTTC
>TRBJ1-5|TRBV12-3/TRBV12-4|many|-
CASSFEGSNQPQHF
TGTGCCAGCAGTTTTGAGGGTAGCAATCAGCCCCAGCATTTT
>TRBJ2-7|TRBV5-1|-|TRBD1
CASSPGQPDYEQYF
TGCGCCAGCAGCCCGGGACAGCCAGACTACGAGCAGTACTTC
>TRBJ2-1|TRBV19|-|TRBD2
CASSIGRGNNEQFF
TGTGCCAGTAGTATCGGGCGGGGGAACAATGAGCAGTTCTTC
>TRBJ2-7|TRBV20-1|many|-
CSGVTGTPPQYF
TGCAGTGGTGTTACCGGGACTCCACCGCAGTACTTC
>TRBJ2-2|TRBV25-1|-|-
CASSEPGTGELFF
TGTGCCAGCAGTGAACCCGGGACCGGGGAGCTGTTTTTT
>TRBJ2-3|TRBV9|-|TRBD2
CASSGRGGSTDTQYF
TGTGCCAGCAGCGGCCGCGGGGGGAGCACAGATACGCAGTATTTT
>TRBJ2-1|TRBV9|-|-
CASSGGLSSNEQFF
TGTGCCAGCAGTGGGGGCCTAAGCAGCAATGAGCAGTTCTTC
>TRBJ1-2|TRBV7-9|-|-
CASSHTGLHYYGYTF
TGTGCCAGCAGCCACACAGGGCTCCATTATTATGGCTACACCTTC
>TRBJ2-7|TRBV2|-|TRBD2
CASRGSGGRKFFYEQYF
TGTGCCAGCAGGGGTAGCGGGGGGAGGAAATTTTTCTACGAGCAGTACTTC
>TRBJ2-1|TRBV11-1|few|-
CASSLILVKGSNEQFF
TGTGCCAGCAGTCTCATACTAGTTAAAGGGAGTAATGAGCAGTTCTTC
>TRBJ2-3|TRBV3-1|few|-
CASSQAAYTQYF
TGTGCCAGCAGCCAAGCAGCTTATACGCAGTATTTT
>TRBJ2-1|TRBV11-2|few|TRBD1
CASSRQGGQFF
TGTGCCAGCAGCAGACAGGGCGGGCAGTTCTTC
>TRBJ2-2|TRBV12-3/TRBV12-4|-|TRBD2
CASSRPSGSRVGTGELFF
TGTGCCAGCAGTCGCCCTAGCGGGAGTAGGGTTGGCACCGGGGAGCTGTTTTTT
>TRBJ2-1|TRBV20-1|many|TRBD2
CSAQIAGGSSYNEQFF
TGCAGTGCTCAAATAGCGGGAGGGAGCTCCTACAATGAGCAGTTCTTC
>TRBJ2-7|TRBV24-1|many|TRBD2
CATSTSGNSYEQYF
TGTGCCACCAGCACTAGCGGGAACTCCTACGAGCAGTACTTC
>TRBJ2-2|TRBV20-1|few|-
CSAPGTGELFF
TGCAGTGCCCCCGGCACCGGGGAGCTGTTTTTT
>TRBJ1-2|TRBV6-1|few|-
CASNPRDGLDGYTF
TGTGCCAGCAACCCCCGAGACGGCCTGGATGGCTACACCTTC
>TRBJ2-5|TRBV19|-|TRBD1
CASSPLPGQGLETQYF
TGTGCCAGTAGTCCCCTACCCGGACAGGGATTAGAGACCCAGTACTTC
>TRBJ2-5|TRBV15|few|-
CATSNRLVGETQYF
TGTGCCACCAGCAATCGCCTGGTTGGTGAGACCCAGTACTTC
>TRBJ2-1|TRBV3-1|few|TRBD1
CASSQEGQGGFNEQFF
TGTGCCAGCAGCCAAGAAGGACAGGGAGGATTCAATGAGCAGTTCTTC
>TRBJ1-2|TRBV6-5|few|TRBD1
CASSYTVQGAAYGYTF
TGTGCCAGCAGTTACACTGTACAGGGGGCGGCCTATGGCTACACCTTC
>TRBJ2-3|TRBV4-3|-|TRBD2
CASSQEGAGIGTDTQYF
TGCGCCAGCAGCCAAGAGGGAGCGGGGATAGGCACAGATACGCAGTATTTT
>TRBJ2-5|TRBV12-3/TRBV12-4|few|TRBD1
CASSPPGQGTQYF
TGTGCCAGCAGTCCCCCGGGACAGGGGACCCAGTACTTC
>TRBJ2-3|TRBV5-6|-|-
CASSNPHRADTQYF
TGTGCCAGCAGCAACCCCCACAGGGCAGATACGCAGTATTTT
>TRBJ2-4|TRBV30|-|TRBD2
CAWIVSGGNIQYF
TGTGCCTGGATAGTTAGCGGGGGGAACATTCAGTACTTC
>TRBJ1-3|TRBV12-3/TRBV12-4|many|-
CASSLSGRDTIYF
TGTGCCAGCAGTTTATCAGGGAGGGACACCATATATTTT
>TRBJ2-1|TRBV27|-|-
CASSHWLNEQFF
TGTGCCAGCAGCCACTGGTTGAATGAGCAGTTCTTC
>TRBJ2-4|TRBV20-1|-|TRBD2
CSAASGRAKNIQYF
TGCAGTGCCGCTAGCGGGAGAGCCAAAAACATTCAGTACTTC
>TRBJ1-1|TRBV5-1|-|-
CASSLLADRNTEAFF
TGCGCCAGTAGCCTTTTAGCAGACAGGAACACTGAAGCTTTCTTT
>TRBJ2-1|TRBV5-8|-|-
CASSLGTAKDNEQFF
TGTGCCAGCAGCTTGGGGACAGCTAAGGACAATGAGCAGTTCTTC